This T cell receptor beta chain was identified during a study of cytomegalovirus exposure and HLA in healthy donors. Broader study findings: A classifier reportedly called cytomegalovirus status with high sensitivity and specificity. Cytomegalovirus-associated status was assigned to approximately 160 TCR beta chains.

Repertoires were generated with immunoSEQ multiplex PCR, while TCRdb's copy carries only in-frame clones and drops some. The data hold over 250,000 clones, with 80% to 90% observed a single time. CDR1 and CDR2 from the germline V gene are LGHNA and YSLEER. The CDR3 length is 15 residues. V lost 8 bases, J lost 1 base, and 17 bases lay in between. This clone was picked up one time. Its antigen is not known. The clonotype originates from a young woman in good health and CMV-seronegative. Sequencing used PBMCs. The chain combines TRBV4-3 with TRBJ1-1; no clear D. CDR3 DNA sequence: TGCGCCAGCCGAAAAAGACCTACAGAGAACACTGAAGCTTTCTTT. This translates into CASRKRPTENTEAFF.